Detailed here is one TCR beta chain. The identical CDR3 is also encoded by other nucleotide sequences in the sample. The data originate from a study of cytomegalovirus exposure and HLA in healthy donors. Primers: 60 Vbeta forward and 13 Jbeta reverse. The method was immunoSEQ multiplex PCR; TCRdb's version includes in-frame clones alone and lacks a portion of them. The table has 60,000 to 70,000 clones, 70% to 85% seen once. Germline-derived CDR1 and CDR2 are SNHLY and FYNNEI. This CDR3 has 14 amino acids. V was shortened by 6 bases and J by 1 base, with 10 bases between the two germline ends. This sequence was found in a man in his fifties or sixties in good health and CMV-seropositive. This chain uses TRBV2 with TRBJ1-5; TRBD1 is a possible D gene (6 bases). The specimen was PBMCs. This chain's CDR3 is CASRDSLSNQPQHF. The CDR3 DNA follows: TGTGCCAGCAGGGACAGTCTCAGCAATCAGCCCCAGCATTTT. The full variable domain, in which reference TRBV2 and TRBJ1-5 provide the parts outside the CDR3, is EPEVTQTPSHQVTQMGQEVILRCVPISNHLYFYWYRQILGQKVEFLVSFYNNEISEKSEIFDDQFSVERPDGSNFTLKIRSTKLEDSAMYFCASRDSLSNQPQHFGDGTRLSIL.